The rows below give T cell receptor beta chains drawn from one sample of a study of regulatory T cells in long-lasting Graves disease. TCRdb reprocessed the multiplex PCR reads via MiXCR and lists one record per CDR3 protein. The data contain under 450,000 distinct CDR3 sequences, around 23% of them seen just once; the ten biggest clones take up about 27%. Sequenced material: peripheral blood mononuclear cells (PBMCs), taken when the disease was refractory, from a patient treated with antithyroid drugs. The receptors originated from a woman aged 35 to 49 with Graves disease. The CDR3 runs from the conserved cysteine through the conserved F or W. A D gene is named only where the DNA matches it firmly. Clone size appears in some rows only: once, few, many, or a class for an expanded clone.

D | J | V | size | DNA | CDR3
. | TRBJ2-7 | TRBV7-2 | . | TGTGCCAGCAGCTTACTCTCCTCTTCCTACGAGCAGTACTTC | CASSLLSSSYEQYF
TRBD1 | TRBJ2-5 | TRBV6-5 | few | TGTGCCAGCAGTTACGCCAGACAGGGAAGACAAGAGACCCAGTACTTC | CASSYARQGRQETQYF
. | TRBJ1-1 | TRBV28 | . | TGTGCCAGCACTCAACGGGGACTTACAGGGCGGGATGAAGCTTTCTTT | CASTQRGLTGRDEAFF
. | TRBJ1-6 | TRBV25-1 | few | TGTGCCAGCAGTCGAGGCTGGAATTCACCCCTCCACTTT | CASSRGWNSPLHF
. | TRBJ1-1 | TRBV20-1 | few | TGCAGTGCTACGGGGATCAAGAACACTGAAGCTTTCTTT | CSATGIKNTEAFF
. | TRBJ1-1 | TRBV6-1 | . | TGTGCCCTAACTGTGAACACTGAAGCTTTCTTT | CALTVNTEAFF
TRBD1 | TRBJ2-5 | TRBV6-5 | . | TGTGCCAGCAGTTACCCTGAGACAGGGTGGGAGACCCAGTACTTC | CASSYPETGWETQYF
TRBD1 | TRBJ1-1 | TRBV30 | once | TGTGCCTTCGGGACAGGGGGTCACACTGAAGCTTTCTTT | CAFGTGGHTEAFF
. | TRBJ1-1 | TRBV4-1 | . | TGCGCCAGCAGCCGTGGGTTTATGAACACTGAAGCTTTCTTT | CASSRGFMNTEAFF
TRBD1 | TRBJ1-4 | TRBV10-3 | few | TGTGCCATCAGTTCGGACAGGAATGAAAAACTGTTTTTT | CAISSDRNEKLFF
. | TRBJ1-5 | TRBV19 | . | TGTGTCAGTCAAGGCACCTATAGCAATCAGCCCCAGCATTTT | CVSQGTYSNQPQHF
TRBD2 | TRBJ2-7 | TRBV20-1 | few | TGCAGTGCTAGACTAGCGGGAGTCTGGAGGGGCCACTACGAGCAGTACTTC | CSARLAGVWRGHYEQYF
TRBD2 | TRBJ2-5 | TRBV9 | few | TGTGCCAGCAGCGTGGGAGGGAAGCAAGAGACCCAGTACTTC | CASSVGGKQETQYF
TRBD1 | TRBJ2-5 | TRBV20-1 | once | TGCAGCCGGACAGGACCTTATCCAGGGGAGACCCAGTACTTC | CSRTGPYPGETQYF
TRBD2 | TRBJ2-5 | TRBV12-3/TRBV12-4 | many | TGTGCCAGCAGCTCTAGCGGATATGATCAAGAGACCCAGTACTTC | CASSSSGYDQETQYF
TRBD1 | TRBJ2-7 | TRBV11-2 | many | TGTGCCAGCAGCTGGGGGACAGGGGACTTCTACGAGCAGTACTTC | CASSWGTGDFYEQYF